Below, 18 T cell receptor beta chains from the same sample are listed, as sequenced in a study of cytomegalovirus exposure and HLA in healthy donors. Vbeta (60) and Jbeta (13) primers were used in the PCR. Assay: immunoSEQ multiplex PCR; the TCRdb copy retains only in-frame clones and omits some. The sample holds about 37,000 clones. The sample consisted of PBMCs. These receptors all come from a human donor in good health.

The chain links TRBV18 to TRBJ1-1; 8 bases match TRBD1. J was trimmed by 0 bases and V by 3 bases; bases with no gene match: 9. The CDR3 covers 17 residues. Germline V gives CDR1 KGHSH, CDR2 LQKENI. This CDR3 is CASSPVESGGMNTEAFF. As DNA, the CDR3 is TGTGCCAGCTCACCGGTGGAGTCAGGGGGCATGAACACTGAAGCTTTCTTT.

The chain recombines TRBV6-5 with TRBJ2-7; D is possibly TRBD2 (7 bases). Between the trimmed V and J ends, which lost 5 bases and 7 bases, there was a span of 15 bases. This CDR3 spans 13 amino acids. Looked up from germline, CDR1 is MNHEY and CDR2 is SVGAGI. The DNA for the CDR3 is TGTGCCAGCAGTCAAGGGGGGGGAGGAGAGCAGTACTTC. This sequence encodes CASSQGGGGEQYF.

CDR3 in DNA: TGTGCCTGGAGTTCGGGTTTAGACACCATATATTTT. Its protein product is CAWSSGLDTIYF. The chain employs TRBV30 and TRBJ1-3, with no clear D. The V gene lost 2 bases and the J gene lost 8 bases, with 10 bases spanning the gap. Germline CDR1 is GTSNPN and CDR2 is SVGIG (reference sequence). The length of the CDR3 is 12 residues.

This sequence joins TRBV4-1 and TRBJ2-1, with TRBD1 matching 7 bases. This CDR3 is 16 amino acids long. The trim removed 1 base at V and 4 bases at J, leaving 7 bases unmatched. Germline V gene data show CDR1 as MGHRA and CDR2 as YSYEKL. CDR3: CASSQVGTVAYNEQFF. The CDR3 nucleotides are TGCGCCAGCAGCCAAGTAGGGACAGTAGCTTACAATGAGCAGTTCTTC.

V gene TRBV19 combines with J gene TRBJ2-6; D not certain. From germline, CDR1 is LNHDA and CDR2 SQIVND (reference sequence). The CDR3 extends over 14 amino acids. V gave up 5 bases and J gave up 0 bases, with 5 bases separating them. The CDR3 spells CASSRLSGANVLTF. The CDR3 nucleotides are TGTGCCAGTAGTCGACTCTCTGGGGCCAACGTCCTGACTTTC.

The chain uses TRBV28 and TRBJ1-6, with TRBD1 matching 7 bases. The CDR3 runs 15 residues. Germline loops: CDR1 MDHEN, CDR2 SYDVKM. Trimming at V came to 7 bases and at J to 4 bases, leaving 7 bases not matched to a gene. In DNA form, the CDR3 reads TGTGCCAGCACTCCACCGGGACAGTATAATTCACCCCTCCACTTT. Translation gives CASTPPGQYNSPLHF.

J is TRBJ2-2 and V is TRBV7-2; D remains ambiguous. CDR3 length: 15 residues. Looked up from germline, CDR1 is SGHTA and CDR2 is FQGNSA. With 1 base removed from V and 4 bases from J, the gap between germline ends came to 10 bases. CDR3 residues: CASSLGGVFTGELFF. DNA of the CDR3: TGTGCCAGCAGCTTAGGTGGAGTTTTCACCGGGGAGCTGTTTTTT. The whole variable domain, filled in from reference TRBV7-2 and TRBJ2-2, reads GAGVSQSPSNKVTEKGKDVELRCDPISGHTALYWYRQSLGQGLEFLIYFQGNSAPDKSGLPSDRFSAERTGGSVSTLTIQRTQQEDSAVYLCASSLGGVFTGELFFGEGSRLTVL.

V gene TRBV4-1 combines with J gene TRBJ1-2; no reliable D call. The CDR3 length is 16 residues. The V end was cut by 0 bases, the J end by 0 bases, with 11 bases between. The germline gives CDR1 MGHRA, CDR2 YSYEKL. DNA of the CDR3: TGCGCCAGCAGCCAAGATCAAACGAGAGCTAACTATGGCTACACCTTC. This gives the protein CASSQDQTRANYGYTF.

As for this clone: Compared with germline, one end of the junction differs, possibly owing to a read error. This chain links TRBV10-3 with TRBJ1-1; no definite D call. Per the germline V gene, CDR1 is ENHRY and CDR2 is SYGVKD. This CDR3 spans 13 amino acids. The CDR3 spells CAIMRTSNTEDFF. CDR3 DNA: TGTGCCATCATGAGGACTTCCAACACTGAAGATTTCTTT.

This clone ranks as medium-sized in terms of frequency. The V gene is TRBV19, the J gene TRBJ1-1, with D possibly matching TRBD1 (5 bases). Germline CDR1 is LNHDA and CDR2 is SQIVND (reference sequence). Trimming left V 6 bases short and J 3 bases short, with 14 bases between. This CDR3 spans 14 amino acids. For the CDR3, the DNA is TGTGCCAGTAGCATGGGACGGAGGGACACTGAAGCTTTCTTT. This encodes CASSMGRRDTEAFF.

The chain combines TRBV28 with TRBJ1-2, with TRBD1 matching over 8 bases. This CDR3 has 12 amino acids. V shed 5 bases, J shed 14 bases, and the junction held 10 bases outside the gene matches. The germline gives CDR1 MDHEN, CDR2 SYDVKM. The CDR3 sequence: CASSPLSRGQTF. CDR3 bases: TGTGCCAGCAGTCCCCTCTCCAGGGGGCAAACCTTC.

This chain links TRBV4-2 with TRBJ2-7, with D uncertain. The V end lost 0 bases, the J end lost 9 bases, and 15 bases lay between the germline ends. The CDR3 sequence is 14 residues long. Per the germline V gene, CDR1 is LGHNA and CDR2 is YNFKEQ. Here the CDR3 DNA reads TGTGCCAGCAGCCAAGATTTTCCGGTACTACGGCAGTACTTC. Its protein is CASSQDFPVLRQYF.

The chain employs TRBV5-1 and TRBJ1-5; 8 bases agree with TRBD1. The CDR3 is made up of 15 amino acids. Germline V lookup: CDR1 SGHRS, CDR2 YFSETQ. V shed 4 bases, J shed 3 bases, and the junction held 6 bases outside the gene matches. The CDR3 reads CASSKGQGYNQPQHF. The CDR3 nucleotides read TGCGCCAGCAGCAAAGGACAGGGTTACAATCAGCCCCAGCATTTT.

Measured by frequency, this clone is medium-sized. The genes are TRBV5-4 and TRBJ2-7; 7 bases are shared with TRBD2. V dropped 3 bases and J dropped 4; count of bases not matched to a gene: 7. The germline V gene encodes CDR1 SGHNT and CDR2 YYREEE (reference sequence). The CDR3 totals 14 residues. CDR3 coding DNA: TGTGCCAGCAGCTGGGGGGGGGTAGGTTACGAGCAGTACTTC. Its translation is CASSWGGVGYEQYF.

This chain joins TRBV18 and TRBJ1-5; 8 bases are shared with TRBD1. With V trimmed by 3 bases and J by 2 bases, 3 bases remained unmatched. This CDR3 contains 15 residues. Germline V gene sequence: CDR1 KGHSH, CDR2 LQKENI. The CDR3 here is CASSPDRGGNQPQHF. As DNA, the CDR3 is TGTGCCAGCTCACCCGACAGGGGTGGCAATCAGCCCCAGCATTTT.

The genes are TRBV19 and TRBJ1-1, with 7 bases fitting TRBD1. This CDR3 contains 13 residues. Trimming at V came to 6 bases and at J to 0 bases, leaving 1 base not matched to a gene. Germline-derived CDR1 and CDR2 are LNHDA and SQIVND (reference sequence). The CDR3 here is CASRGQLNTEAFF. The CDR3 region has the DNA TGTGCCAGTAGGGGACAGCTGAACACTGAAGCTTTCTTT.

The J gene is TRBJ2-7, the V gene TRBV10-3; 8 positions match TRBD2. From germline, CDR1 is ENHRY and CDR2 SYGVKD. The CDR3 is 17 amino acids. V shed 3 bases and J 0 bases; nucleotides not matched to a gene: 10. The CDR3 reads CAISDQRGTQSSYEQYF. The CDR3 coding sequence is TGTGCCATCAGTGACCAGCGGGGGACCCAATCCTCCTACGAGCAGTACTTC.

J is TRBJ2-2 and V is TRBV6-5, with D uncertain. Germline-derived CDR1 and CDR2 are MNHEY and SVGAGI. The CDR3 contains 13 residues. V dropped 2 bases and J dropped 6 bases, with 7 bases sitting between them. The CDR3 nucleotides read TGTGCCAGCAGTTACATGGCGGCCGGGGAGCTGTTTTTT. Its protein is CASSYMAAGELFF.